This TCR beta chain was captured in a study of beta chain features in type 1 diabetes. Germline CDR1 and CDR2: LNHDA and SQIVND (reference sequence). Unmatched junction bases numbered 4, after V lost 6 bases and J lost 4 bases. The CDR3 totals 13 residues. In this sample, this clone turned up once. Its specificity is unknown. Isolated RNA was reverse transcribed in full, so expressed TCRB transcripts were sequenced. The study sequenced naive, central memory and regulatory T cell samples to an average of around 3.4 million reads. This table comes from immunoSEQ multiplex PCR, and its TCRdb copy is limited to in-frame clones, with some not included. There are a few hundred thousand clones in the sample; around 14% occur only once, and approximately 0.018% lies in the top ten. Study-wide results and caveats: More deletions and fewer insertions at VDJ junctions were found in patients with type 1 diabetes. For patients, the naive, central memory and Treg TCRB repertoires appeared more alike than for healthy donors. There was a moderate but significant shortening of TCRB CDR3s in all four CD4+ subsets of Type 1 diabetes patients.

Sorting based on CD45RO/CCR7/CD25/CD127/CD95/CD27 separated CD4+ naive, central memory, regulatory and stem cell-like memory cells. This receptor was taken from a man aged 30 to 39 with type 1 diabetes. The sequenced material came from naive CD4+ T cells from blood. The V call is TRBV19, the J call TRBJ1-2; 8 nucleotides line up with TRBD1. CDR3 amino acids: CASRRTGGYGYTF. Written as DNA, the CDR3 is TGTGCCAGTAGACGCACAGGGGGCTATGGCTACACCTTC.